A selection of T cell receptor beta chains follows, all from one sample in a study of blood T cell repertoires in COVID-19. TCRdb keeps only in-frame clones here, not all; method: immunoSEQ multiplex PCR. The sample shows over 200,000 clones, about 88% of them seen only once. Material for sequencing was peripheral blood. The receptor source for this set is a woman aged 40 to 49 with acute or convalescent COVID-19. The CDR3 runs from the conserved cysteine through the conserved F or W. The order of the fields is D gene, J gene, V gene, clone size, CDR3 protein, CDR3 DNA. A D gene is named only where the DNA matches it firmly. Some rows have no size entry. The others give once, few or many, or a class for an expanded clone.

d_gene: -; j_gene: TRBJ1-2; v_gene: TRBV7-9; abundance: -; CDR3aa: CASSLGGWNHGYTF; CDR3nt: TGTGCCAGCAGCTTGGGAGGGTGGAACCATGGCTACACCTTC
d_gene: -; j_gene: TRBJ2-1; v_gene: TRBV7-9; abundance: -; CDR3aa: CASTLPGTSAYNEQFF; CDR3nt: TGTGCCAGCACCCTGCCCGGGACTTCTGCTTACAATGAGCAGTTCTTC
d_gene: -; j_gene: TRBJ1-6; v_gene: TRBV18; abundance: once; CDR3aa: CASSPSSYNSPLHF; CDR3nt: TGTGCCAGCTCACCCAGCTCCTATAATTCACCCCTCCACTTT
d_gene: TRBD1; j_gene: TRBJ1-5; v_gene: TRBV9; abundance: -; CDR3aa: CASRPDRGGSNQPQHF; CDR3nt: TGTGCCAGCAGACCCGACAGGGGCGGCAGCAATCAGCCCCAGCATTTT
d_gene: -; j_gene: TRBJ2-2; v_gene: TRBV24-1; abundance: -; CDR3aa: CATSDLYRGGDTGELFF; CDR3nt: TGTGCCACCAGTGATCTATACAGGGGGGGAGACACCGGGGAGCTGTTTTTT
d_gene: -; j_gene: TRBJ2-2; v_gene: TRBV30; abundance: -; CDR3aa: CAWSVLRVLDAGELFF; CDR3nt: TGTGCCTGGAGTGTACTCAGGGTGCTGGATGCCGGGGAGCTGTTTTTT
d_gene: TRBD1; j_gene: TRBJ1-4; v_gene: TRBV25-1; abundance: -; CDR3aa: CASSESDRVEEKLFF; CDR3nt: TGTGCCAGCAGTGAATCTGACAGGGTAGAGGAAAAACTGTTTTTT
d_gene: -; j_gene: TRBJ2-1; v_gene: TRBV9; abundance: -; CDR3aa: CASSVARGWDEQFF; CDR3nt: TGTGCCAGCAGCGTAGCGCGGGGTTGGGATGAGCAGTTCTTC
d_gene: -; j_gene: TRBJ1-1; v_gene: TRBV10-3; abundance: -; CDR3aa: CAISESPTGLNTEAFF; CDR3nt: TGTGCCATCAGTGAGTCCCCTACAGGATTGAACACTGAAGCTTTCTTT
d_gene: -; j_gene: TRBJ1-1; v_gene: TRBV11-2; abundance: -; CDR3aa: CASSLNTGRTEAFF; CDR3nt: TGTGCCAGCAGCTTGAACACAGGGCGGACTGAAGCTTTCTTT
d_gene: TRBD1; j_gene: TRBJ1-5; v_gene: TRBV7-9; abundance: -; CDR3aa: CASSLKGQTQPQHF; CDR3nt: TGTGCCAGCAGCTTAAAGGGACAGACCCAGCCCCAGCATTTT
d_gene: -; j_gene: TRBJ1-4; v_gene: TRBV5-1; abundance: few; CDR3aa: CASSLASYRDSNEKLFF; CDR3nt: TGCGCCAGCAGCTTGGCCAGCTACCGGGACTCTAATGAAAAACTGTTTTTT
d_gene: -; j_gene: TRBJ1-1; v_gene: TRBV9; abundance: -; CDR3aa: CASSVGTGMAHTEAFF; CDR3nt: TGTGCCAGCAGCGTAGGAACAGGGATGGCCCACACTGAAGCTTTCTTT
d_gene: TRBD1; j_gene: TRBJ1-5; v_gene: TRBV7-8; abundance: once; CDR3aa: CASSWDRSNQPQHF; CDR3nt: TGTGCCAGCAGCTGGGACAGGAGCAATCAGCCCCAGCATTTT
d_gene: -; j_gene: TRBJ1-1; v_gene: TRBV5-6; abundance: -; CDR3aa: CASSLRQGSSNTEAFF; CDR3nt: TGTGCCAGCAGCTTGAGGCAGGGGAGTTCAAACACTGAAGCTTTCTTT
d_gene: -; j_gene: TRBJ1-2; v_gene: TRBV30; abundance: -; CDR3aa: CAWSVGMGRRYGYTF; CDR3nt: TGTGCCTGGAGTGTCGGAATGGGGAGAAGGTATGGCTACACCTTC
d_gene: TRBD1; j_gene: TRBJ1-1; v_gene: TRBV19; abundance: -; CDR3aa: CASRQTGAMNTEAFF; CDR3nt: TGTGCCAGTCGCCAGACAGGGGCCATGAACACTGAAGCTTTCTTT
d_gene: -; j_gene: TRBJ1-1; v_gene: TRBV28; abundance: once; CDR3aa: CASSTTDSNTEAFF; CDR3nt: TGTGCCAGCAGTACTACGGACAGTAACACTGAAGCTTTCTTT
d_gene: -; j_gene: TRBJ1-2; v_gene: TRBV18; abundance: -; CDR3aa: CASPAGDGYTF; CDR3nt: TGTGCCAGCCCGGCGGGGGATGGCTACACCTTC
d_gene: TRBD1; j_gene: TRBJ2-3; v_gene: TRBV14; abundance: -; CDR3aa: CASSKNSGTASTDTQYF; CDR3nt: TGTGCCAGCAGCAAAAATTCCGGGACAGCTAGCACAGATACGCAGTATTTT
d_gene: TRBD1; j_gene: TRBJ2-2; v_gene: TRBV24-1; abundance: -; CDR3aa: CATDTGGATGELFF; CDR3nt: TGTGCCACCGACACAGGGGGAGCCACCGGGGAGCTGTTTTTT
d_gene: -; j_gene: TRBJ1-6; v_gene: TRBV11-2; abundance: -; CDR3aa: CASSLSQGHNSPLHF; CDR3nt: TGTGCCAGCAGCTTATCTCAGGGGCATAATTCACCCCTCCACTTT
d_gene: TRBD1; j_gene: TRBJ1-1; v_gene: TRBV3-1/TRBV3-2; abundance: -; CDR3aa: CASSHSPGQGRTEAFF; CDR3nt: TGTGCCAGCAGCCATTCTCCGGGACAGGGAAGAACTGAAGCTTTCTTT
d_gene: TRBD1; j_gene: TRBJ2-3; v_gene: TRBV5-1; abundance: -; CDR3aa: CASSPGDSYTDTQYF; CDR3nt: TGCGCCAGCAGCCCTGGGGACAGCTACACAGATACGCAGTATTTT
d_gene: -; j_gene: TRBJ1-3; v_gene: TRBV19; abundance: once; CDR3aa: CASSILSGNTIYF; CDR3nt: TGTGCCAGTAGTATACTCTCTGGAAACACCATATATTTT
d_gene: -; j_gene: TRBJ2-1; v_gene: TRBV9; abundance: -; CDR3aa: CASSPRTMGEQFF; CDR3nt: TGTGCCAGCAGCCCTAGGACTATGGGTGAGCAGTTCTTC
d_gene: -; j_gene: TRBJ1-2; v_gene: TRBV7-2; abundance: -; CDR3aa: CASSFGGRDGYTF; CDR3nt: TGTGCCAGCAGCTTCGGGGGAAGAGATGGCTACACCTTC
d_gene: -; j_gene: TRBJ2-3; v_gene: TRBV10-2; abundance: -; CDR3aa: CASSEAGYTDTQYF; CDR3nt: TGCGCCAGCAGTGAGGCGGGCTACACAGATACGCAGTATTTT
d_gene: TRBD1; j_gene: TRBJ1-1; v_gene: TRBV10-3; abundance: -; CDR3aa: CAIRYGTATEAFF; CDR3nt: TGTGCCATCAGGTACGGGACAGCTACTGAAGCTTTCTTT
d_gene: -; j_gene: TRBJ1-1; v_gene: TRBV2; abundance: -; CDR3aa: CASRQGNEAFF; CDR3nt: TGTGCCAGCAGACAGGGTAATGAAGCTTTCTTT
d_gene: -; j_gene: TRBJ2-6; v_gene: TRBV10-1; abundance: -; CDR3aa: CASSAGAGGANVLTF; CDR3nt: TGCGCCAGCAGTGCAGGGGCAGGGGGGGCCAACGTCCTGACTTTC
d_gene: TRBD1; j_gene: TRBJ1-5; v_gene: TRBV28; abundance: -; CDR3aa: CASGGTGGNQPQHF; CDR3nt: TGTGCCAGCGGAGGGACAGGGGGAAATCAGCCCCAGCATTTT
d_gene: TRBD1; j_gene: TRBJ2-5; v_gene: TRBV18; abundance: -; CDR3aa: CASSTRGQETQYF; CDR3nt: TGTGCCAGCTCAACTAGGGGACAGGAGACCCAGTACTTC
d_gene: -; j_gene: TRBJ2-1; v_gene: TRBV27; abundance: -; CDR3aa: CASSTQDNEQFF; CDR3nt: TGTGCCAGCAGCACTCAGGACAATGAGCAGTTCTTC
d_gene: TRBD2; j_gene: TRBJ2-1; v_gene: TRBV6-2/TRBV6-3; abundance: -; CDR3aa: CASSLGLAGGRSGEQFF; CDR3nt: TGTGCCAGCAGCCTGGGACTAGCGGGGGGGCGGTCAGGGGAGCAGTTCTTC
d_gene: -; j_gene: TRBJ1-5; v_gene: TRBV19; abundance: -; CDR3aa: CASSPGTQGGQPQHF; CDR3nt: TGTGCCAGTAGTCCGGGAACCCAAGGTGGGCAGCCCCAGCATTTT
d_gene: TRBD1; j_gene: TRBJ1-6; v_gene: TRBV25-1; abundance: -; CDR3aa: CASSGGDSSYNSPLHF; CDR3nt: TGTGCCAGCAGCGGGGGGGACAGCTCCTATAATTCACCCCTCCACTTT
d_gene: -; j_gene: TRBJ2-5; v_gene: TRBV15; abundance: -; CDR3aa: CATSRPSGQGGETQYF; CDR3nt: TGTGCCACCAGCAGACCCTCGGGGCAGGGAGGCGAGACCCAGTACTTC
d_gene: -; j_gene: TRBJ1-6; v_gene: TRBV30; abundance: -; CDR3aa: CAWSAGHPGPLHF; CDR3nt: TGTGCCTGGAGTGCAGGCCATCCAGGGCCCCTCCACTTT
d_gene: TRBD1; j_gene: TRBJ1-1; v_gene: TRBV6-5; abundance: -; CDR3aa: CASTRTGAFEAFF; CDR3nt: TGTGCCAGCACTCGGACAGGGGCCTTTGAAGCTTTCTTT
d_gene: TRBD1; j_gene: TRBJ1-2; v_gene: TRBV5-1; abundance: -; CDR3aa: CASSLGGQRNYGYTF; CDR3nt: TGCGCCAGCAGCTTGGGGGGACAGAGAAACTATGGCTACACCTTC
d_gene: TRBD1; j_gene: TRBJ1-1; v_gene: TRBV7-8; abundance: -; CDR3aa: CASSLGGQGLNTEAFF; CDR3nt: TGTGCCAGCAGCTTAGGAGGACAGGGCCTGAACACTGAAGCTTTCTTT
d_gene: -; j_gene: TRBJ1-1; v_gene: TRBV7-8; abundance: once; CDR3aa: CASSTRQRGGPRAMNTEAFF; CDR3nt: TGTGCCAGCAGCACTCGACAACGTGGGGGCCCACGAGCCATGAACACTGAAGCTTTCTTT